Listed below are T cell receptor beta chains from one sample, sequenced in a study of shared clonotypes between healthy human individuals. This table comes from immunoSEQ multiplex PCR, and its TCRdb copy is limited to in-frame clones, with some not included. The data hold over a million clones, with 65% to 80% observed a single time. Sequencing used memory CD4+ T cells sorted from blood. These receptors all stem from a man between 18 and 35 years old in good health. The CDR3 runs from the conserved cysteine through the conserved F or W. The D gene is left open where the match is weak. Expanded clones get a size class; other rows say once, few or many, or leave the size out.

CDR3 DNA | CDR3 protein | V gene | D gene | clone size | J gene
TGTGCCAGCAGTTACTTTAGTAACAATGAGCAGTTCTTC | CASSYFSNNEQFF | TRBV6-6 | . | . | TRBJ2-1
TGTGCCAGCAGCTTGGACGGGGTTCAGCCCCAGCATTTT | CASSLDGVQPQHF | TRBV5-4 | . | . | TRBJ1-5
TGCGCCAGCAGCCAAGTAGGAAGATCGGGTCAGCCCCAGCATTTT | CASSQVGRSGQPQHF | TRBV4-1 | . | . | TRBJ1-5
TGTGCCAGCTCACCACCGAATACTCAAGAGACCCAGTACTTC | CASSPPNTQETQYF | TRBV18 | . | . | TRBJ2-5
TGTGCCAGCAGTGTATGGGGGGGGAAGGCAGATACGCAGTATTTT | CASSVWGGKADTQYF | TRBV25-1 | TRBD2 | . | TRBJ2-3
TGTGCCAGCAGCTTAGATGGTAGCAATTCACCCCTCCACTTT | CASSLDGSNSPLHF | TRBV7-6 | . | . | TRBJ1-6
TGTGCCAGTAGTAGTACAGCTAATCAGCCCCAGCATTTT | CASSSTANQPQHF | TRBV19 | . | few | TRBJ1-5
TGTGCCAGTAGAACTGACGGGAGCTTTAATGAAAAACTGTTTTTT | CASRTDGSFNEKLFF | TRBV19 | . | once | TRBJ1-4
TGCGCCAGCAGCTTGCGAACAGTCGATGGCTACACCTTC | CASSLRTVDGYTF | TRBV5-1 | . | . | TRBJ1-2
TGCGCCAGCAGAGGACAGGGCCTCACAACTAATGAAAAACTGTTTTTT | CASRGQGLTTNEKLFF | TRBV5-1 | TRBD1 | . | TRBJ1-4
TGTGCCAGCAGCTTAGGGACTAGCGGGTACACAGATACGCAGTATTTT | CASSLGTSGYTDTQYF | TRBV5-4 | TRBD2 | . | TRBJ2-3
TGTGCCAGCAGCTGGACTAGCGGGGGGGCAGAGACCCAGTACTTC | CASSWTSGGAETQYF | TRBV6-6 | TRBD2 | . | TRBJ2-5
TGTGCCAGCAGTGATTTGAGGAGCAATCAGCCCCAGCATTTT | CASSDLRSNQPQHF | TRBV6-1 | . | . | TRBJ1-5
TGTGCCAGCACCCCACGAGGCAGGGGCAGCTATGGCTACACCTTC | CASTPRGRGSYGYTF | TRBV28 | . | . | TRBJ1-2
TGTGCCAGTAGTATAGGGACAGGCCAAGAGACCCAGTACTTC | CASSIGTGQETQYF | TRBV19 | TRBD1 | . | TRBJ2-5
TGTGCCAGCTCACCAAATCTACTCGGGACGAACACTGAAGCTTTCTTT | CASSPNLLGTNTEAFF | TRBV18 | . | . | TRBJ1-1
TGTGCTAGCAGCTTAGCCCCGAGCGGGGGGGCCGGAGAGACCCAGTACTTC | CASSLAPSGGAGETQYF | TRBV7-7 | TRBD2 | . | TRBJ2-5
TGTGCCAGCAGCATCGGACAGGGCTTCAATCAGCCCCAGCATTTT | CASSIGQGFNQPQHF | TRBV7-2 | TRBD1 | . | TRBJ1-5
TGCAGCGTTGACCCTCTCGCCTACAATGAGCAGTTCTTC | CSVDPLAYNEQFF | TRBV29-1 | . | . | TRBJ2-1
TGTGCCAGTAATAAGGGGGGAAATCAGCCCCAGCATTTT | CASNKGGNQPQHF | TRBV19 | . | . | TRBJ1-5
TGTGCCAGCAGTGAGGAGCGGGGGGACATAGATACGCAGTATTTT | CASSEERGDIDTQYF | TRBV2 | TRBD2 | . | TRBJ2-3
TGTGCCATCAGTAAGTCCCCACCCGGGGTGAACACTGAAGCTTTCTTT | CAISKSPPGVNTEAFF | TRBV10-3 | . | . | TRBJ1-1
TGTGCCAGCAATCCTAGCGGGACTACGCAGTATTTT | CASNPSGTTQYF | TRBV6-1 | TRBD2 | few | TRBJ2-3
TGCGCCAGCAGCCGGGAGGGGGGAGAGACCCAGTACTTC | CASSREGGETQYF | TRBV4-1 | . | once | TRBJ2-5
TGTGCCAGCAGACGAGGACAGTTGGCCGAGCAGTACTTC | CASRRGQLAEQYF | TRBV6-6 | . | . | TRBJ2-7
TGTGCCAGTAGTAGTTCATGGGGCTCTGGAAACACCATATATTTT | CASSSSWGSGNTIYF | TRBV19 | . | few | TRBJ1-3
TGTGCCAGCAGTTTTGGCTGGACAGGTTCGGAGGGGGCCAACGTCCTGACTTTC | CASSFGWTGSEGANVLTF | TRBV27 | TRBD1 | . | TRBJ2-6
TGCGCCAGCAGCTACGGGGACAGCTACAATGAGCAGTTCTTC | CASSYGDSYNEQFF | TRBV5-1 | TRBD1 | . | TRBJ2-1
TGTGCCAGCAGTGGAGCCGGGACTAGCGGAGGTACGCAGTATTTT | CASSGAGTSGGTQYF | TRBV2 | TRBD2 | once | TRBJ2-3
TGTGCCAGCAGCTTAGCCCTGGACCGGGAGACCCAGTACTTC | CASSLALDRETQYF | TRBV7-9 | . | once | TRBJ2-5
TGTGCTAGTGGTTTGGGGACGCGGGAGACCCAGTACTTC | CASGLGTRETQYF | TRBV12-5 | . | few | TRBJ2-5
TGCGCCAGCACGACTAGCGGGGGCCCCGGGTCCACAGATACGCAGTATTTT | CASTTSGGPGSTDTQYF | TRBV4-1 | TRBD2 | . | TRBJ2-3
TGCGCCAGCAGCTTGCTAAGCCTAGCGGGAGTCAATGAGCAGTTCTTC | CASSLLSLAGVNEQFF | TRBV5-1 | TRBD2 | . | TRBJ2-1
TGCGCCAGCAGCCATGACGGCAGCACAGATACGCAGTATTTT | CASSHDGSTDTQYF | TRBV5-1 | . | . | TRBJ2-3
TGCGCCAGCAGTGACGGACAGGGCACAGATACGCAGTATTTT | CASSDGQGTDTQYF | TRBV10-1 | TRBD1 | . | TRBJ2-3
TGTGCCAGCAGCAGGGCAAATTTTCAAGAGACCCAGTACTTC | CASSRANFQETQYF | TRBV5-6 | . | . | TRBJ2-5
TGTGCCAGGACTAATACAGGGAATTCCTACGAGCAGTACTTC | CARTNTGNSYEQYF | TRBV28 | . | once | TRBJ2-7
TGTGCCTGGAGTGGGAACAGGGTGGGAACCGGGGAGCTGTTTTTT | CAWSGNRVGTGELFF | TRBV30 | . | . | TRBJ2-2
TGTGCCAGCATTTCTGGGACAGGGCATCAGCCCCAGCATTTT | CASISGTGHQPQHF | TRBV28 | TRBD1 | . | TRBJ1-5
TGTGCCTGGAGAACGGCAGGGGCCACAGAAAAACTGTTTTTT | CAWRTAGATEKLFF | TRBV30 | . | . | TRBJ1-4
TGCGCCAGCCGCACCATCTTCCGGTCAGGACCGGGTGAAGGCTACACCTTC | CASRTIFRSGPGEGYTF | TRBV10-2 | . | . | TRBJ1-2
TGTGCCAGTAGTATCGCTAAGAACTACGAGCAGTACTTC | CASSIAKNYEQYF | TRBV19 | . | . | TRBJ2-7
TGTGCCTGGAGTGGCGTACGGGGGAATGAAAAACTGTTTTTT | CAWSGVRGNEKLFF | TRBV30 | . | . | TRBJ1-4
TGCGCCAGCAGCTTGATCCAGGGCCCTAACTATGGCTACACCTTC | CASSLIQGPNYGYTF | TRBV5-1 | . | few | TRBJ1-2
TGTGCCAGCAGCTTAGCGGGACCGAACACTGAAGCTTTCTTT | CASSLAGPNTEAFF | TRBV7-8 | . | . | TRBJ1-1
TGTGCCAGCAGCTTAGCGTCCAGGGAGGCTTTCTTT | CASSLASREAFF | TRBV7-9 | . | few | TRBJ1-1
TGCGCCAGCAGTGATACGGGGACAGGGGGCGTCGTGAAGACCCAGTACTTC | CASSDTGTGGVVKTQYF | TRBV10-2 | TRBD1 | . | TRBJ2-5
TGTGCCTGGAGTGGCTCCCCGGATTCGGCCTACGAGCAGTACTTC | CAWSGSPDSAYEQYF | TRBV30 | . | . | TRBJ2-7
TGTGCCAGCGCGTGGGGGGGCTCCTACGAGCAGTACTTC | CASAWGGSYEQYF | TRBV5-1 | TRBD2 | once | TRBJ2-7
TGTGCCAGCAGTGAAGCGCGGTTTTTCCTTTCACCCCTCCACTTT | CASSEARFFLSPLHF | TRBV6-1 | . | many | TRBJ1-6
TGCGCCAGCAGCTTGGGGGCAGGCTACACCTACGAGCAGTACTTC | CASSLGAGYTYEQYF | TRBV5-1 | . | . | TRBJ2-7
TGCGCCAGCACAGCAGGGGGCATCTATGGCTACACCTTC | CASTAGGIYGYTF | TRBV5-1 | TRBD1 | . | TRBJ1-2
TGTGCCAGCAGTGAAGCGCTTGGGCAGGGGGGGAAGACAGATACGCAGTATTTT | CASSEALGQGGKTDTQYF | TRBV2 | . | . | TRBJ2-3
TGTGCCAGCAGCCTCACAGGGATCGGCTACACCTTC | CASSLTGIGYTF | TRBV7-2 | . | once | TRBJ1-2